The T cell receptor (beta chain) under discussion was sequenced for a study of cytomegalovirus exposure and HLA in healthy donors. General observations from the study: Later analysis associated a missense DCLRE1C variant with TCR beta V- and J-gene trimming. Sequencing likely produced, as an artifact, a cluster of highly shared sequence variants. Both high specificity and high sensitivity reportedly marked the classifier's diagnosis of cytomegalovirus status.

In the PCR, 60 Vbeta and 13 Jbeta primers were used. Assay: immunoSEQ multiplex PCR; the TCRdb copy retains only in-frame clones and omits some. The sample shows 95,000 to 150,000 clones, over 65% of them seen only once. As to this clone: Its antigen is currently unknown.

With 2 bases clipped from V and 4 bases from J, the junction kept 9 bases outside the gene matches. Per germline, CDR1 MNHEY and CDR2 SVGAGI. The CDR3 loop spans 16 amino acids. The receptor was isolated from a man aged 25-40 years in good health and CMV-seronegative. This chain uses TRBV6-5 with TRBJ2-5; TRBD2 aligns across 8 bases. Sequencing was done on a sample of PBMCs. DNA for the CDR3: TGTGCCAGCAGTTACGCAGCGGGAGTCTCCGTAGAGACCCAGTACTTC. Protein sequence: CASSYAAGVSVETQYF.